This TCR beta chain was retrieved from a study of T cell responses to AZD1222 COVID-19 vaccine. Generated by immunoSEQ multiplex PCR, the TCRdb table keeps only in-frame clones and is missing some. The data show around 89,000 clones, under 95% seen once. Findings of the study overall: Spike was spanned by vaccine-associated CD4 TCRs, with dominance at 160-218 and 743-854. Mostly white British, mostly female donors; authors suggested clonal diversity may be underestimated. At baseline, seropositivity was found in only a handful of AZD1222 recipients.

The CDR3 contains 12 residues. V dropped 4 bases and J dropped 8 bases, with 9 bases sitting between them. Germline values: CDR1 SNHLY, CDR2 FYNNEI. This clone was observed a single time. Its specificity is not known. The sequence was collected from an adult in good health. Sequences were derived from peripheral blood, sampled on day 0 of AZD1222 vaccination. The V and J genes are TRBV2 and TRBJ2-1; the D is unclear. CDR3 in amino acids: CASSVRFDEQFF. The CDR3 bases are TGTGCCAGCAGTGTAAGGTTCGATGAGCAGTTCTTC. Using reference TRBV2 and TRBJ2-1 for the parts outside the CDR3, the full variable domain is EPEVTQTPSHQVTQMGQEVILRCVPISNHLYFYWYRQILGQKVEFLVSFYNNEISEKSEIFDDQFSVERPDGSNFTLKIRSTKLEDSAMYFCASSVRFDEQFFGPGTRLTVL.